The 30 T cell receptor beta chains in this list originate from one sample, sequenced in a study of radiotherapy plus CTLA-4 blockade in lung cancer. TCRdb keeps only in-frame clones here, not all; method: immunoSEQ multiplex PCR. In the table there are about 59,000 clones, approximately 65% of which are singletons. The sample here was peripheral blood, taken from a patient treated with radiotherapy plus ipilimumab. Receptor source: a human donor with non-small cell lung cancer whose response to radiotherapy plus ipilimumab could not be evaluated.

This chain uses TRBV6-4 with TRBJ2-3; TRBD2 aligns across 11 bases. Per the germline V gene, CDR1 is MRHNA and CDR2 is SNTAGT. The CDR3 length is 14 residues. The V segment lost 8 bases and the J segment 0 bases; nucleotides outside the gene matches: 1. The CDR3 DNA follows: TGTGCCAGCGCTAGCGGGGGGAGCACAGATACGCAGTATTTT. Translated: CASASGGSTDTQYF.

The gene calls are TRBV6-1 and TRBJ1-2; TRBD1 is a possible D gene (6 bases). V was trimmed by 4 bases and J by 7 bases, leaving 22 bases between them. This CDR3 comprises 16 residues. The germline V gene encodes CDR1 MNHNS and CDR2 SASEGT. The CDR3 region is CASSAAGGETLRGYTF. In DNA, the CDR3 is TGTGCCAGCAGTGCGGCGGGGGGCGAAACACTTCGTGGCTACACCTTC.

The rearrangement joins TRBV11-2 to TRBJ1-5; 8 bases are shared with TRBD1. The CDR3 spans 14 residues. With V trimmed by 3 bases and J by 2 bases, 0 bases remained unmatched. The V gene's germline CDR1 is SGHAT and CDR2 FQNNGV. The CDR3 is CASSLTGGNQPQHF. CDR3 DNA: TGTGCCAGCAGCTTGACAGGGGGCAATCAGCCCCAGCATTTT.

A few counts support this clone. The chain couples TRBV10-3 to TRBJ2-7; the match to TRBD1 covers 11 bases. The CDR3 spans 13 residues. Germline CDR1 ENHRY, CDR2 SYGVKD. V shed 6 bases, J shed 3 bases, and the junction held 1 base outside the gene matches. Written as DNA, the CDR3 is TGTGCCATCAGCGGGACAGGGGGCTACGAGCAGTACTTC. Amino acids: CAISGTGGYEQYF.

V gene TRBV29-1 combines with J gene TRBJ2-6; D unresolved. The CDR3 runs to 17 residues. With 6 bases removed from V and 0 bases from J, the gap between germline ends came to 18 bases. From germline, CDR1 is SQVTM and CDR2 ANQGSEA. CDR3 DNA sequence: TGCAGCGTCATGGGCCCCGACGAACCCTCTGGGGCCAACGTCCTGACTTTC. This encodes CSVMGPDEPSGANVLTF.

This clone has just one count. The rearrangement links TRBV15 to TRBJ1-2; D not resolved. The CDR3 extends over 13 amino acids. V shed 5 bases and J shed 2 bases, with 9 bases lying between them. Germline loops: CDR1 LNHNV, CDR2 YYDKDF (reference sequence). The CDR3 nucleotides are TGTGCCACCAGCCCGCGGATGAACTATGGCTACACCTTC. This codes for CATSPRMNYGYTF.

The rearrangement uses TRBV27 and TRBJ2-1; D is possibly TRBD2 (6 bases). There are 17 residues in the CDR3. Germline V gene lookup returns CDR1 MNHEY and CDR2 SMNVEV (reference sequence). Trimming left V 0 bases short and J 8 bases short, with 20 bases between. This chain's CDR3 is CASSLSALAPQGYEQFF. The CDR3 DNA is TGTGCCAGCAGTTTATCGGCGCTAGCGCCTCAGGGCTATGAGCAGTTCTTC.

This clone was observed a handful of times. The CDR3 region is CASSQRGEQYF. DNA for the CDR3: TGCGCCAGCAGCCAAAGGGGGGAGCAGTACTTC. The chain combines TRBV4-1 with TRBJ2-7; a weak D match, TRBD1 (6 bases). V lost 2 bases to trimming and J lost 7 bases, with 6 bases between them. The CDR3 spans 11 residues. CDR1 and CDR2 from the germline V gene are MGHRA and YSYEKL.

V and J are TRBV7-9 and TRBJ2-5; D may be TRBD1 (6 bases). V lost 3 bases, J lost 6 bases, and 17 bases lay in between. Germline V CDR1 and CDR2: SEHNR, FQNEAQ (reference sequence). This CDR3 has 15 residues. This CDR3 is CASSFGGLVAQTQYF. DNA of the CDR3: TGTGCCAGCAGCTTTGGGGGCCTAGTGGCACAGACCCAGTACTTC.

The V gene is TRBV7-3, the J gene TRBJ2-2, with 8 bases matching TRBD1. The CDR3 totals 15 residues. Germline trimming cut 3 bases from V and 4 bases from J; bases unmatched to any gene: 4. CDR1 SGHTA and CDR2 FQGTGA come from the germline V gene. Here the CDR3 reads CASSFSGGVTGELFF. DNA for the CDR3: TGTGCCAGCAGCTTTTCAGGGGGCGTCACCGGGGAGCTGTTTTTT.

CDR3 sequence: CASGTRSRPDTQYF. The CDR3 bases are TGTGCCAGTGGGACTAGAAGCCGTCCAGATACGCAGTATTTT. The chain is built from TRBV27 and TRBJ2-3; 8 bases align to TRBD2. The V gene end was trimmed by 9 bases and the J gene end by 4 bases; junction bases not matched to a gene: 9. CDR1 is MNHEY, CDR2 SMNVEV, per germline (reference sequence). This CDR3 is 14 amino acids long.

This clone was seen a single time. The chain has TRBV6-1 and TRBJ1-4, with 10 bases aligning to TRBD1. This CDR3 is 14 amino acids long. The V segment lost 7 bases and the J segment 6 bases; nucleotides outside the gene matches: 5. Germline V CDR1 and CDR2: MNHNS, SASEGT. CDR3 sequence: CASNPTGGYEKLFF. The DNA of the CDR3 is TGTGCCAGCAATCCGACAGGGGGCTATGAAAAACTGTTTTTT.

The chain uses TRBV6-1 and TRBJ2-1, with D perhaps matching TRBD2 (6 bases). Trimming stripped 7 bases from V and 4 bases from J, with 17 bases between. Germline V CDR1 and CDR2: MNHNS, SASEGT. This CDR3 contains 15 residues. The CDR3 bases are TGTGCCAGCACCTCTCCCGGCGGGAATTACAATGAGCAGTTCTTC. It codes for CASTSPGGNYNEQFF.

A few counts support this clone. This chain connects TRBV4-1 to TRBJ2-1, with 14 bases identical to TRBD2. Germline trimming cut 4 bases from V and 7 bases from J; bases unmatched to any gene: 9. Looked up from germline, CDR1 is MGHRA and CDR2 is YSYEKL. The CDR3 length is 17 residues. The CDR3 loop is CASSRGLAGESGNEQFF. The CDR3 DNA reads TGCGCCAGCAGCCGGGGACTAGCGGGAGAATCGGGGAATGAGCAGTTCTTC.

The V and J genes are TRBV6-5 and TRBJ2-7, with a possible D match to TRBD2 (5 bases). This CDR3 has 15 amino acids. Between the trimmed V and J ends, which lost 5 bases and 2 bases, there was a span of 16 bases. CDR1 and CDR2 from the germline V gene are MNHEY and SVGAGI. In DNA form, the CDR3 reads TGTGCCAGCAGTCCGTTGGGAGCAGGAGCCTACGAGCAGTACTTC. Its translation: CASSPLGAGAYEQYF.

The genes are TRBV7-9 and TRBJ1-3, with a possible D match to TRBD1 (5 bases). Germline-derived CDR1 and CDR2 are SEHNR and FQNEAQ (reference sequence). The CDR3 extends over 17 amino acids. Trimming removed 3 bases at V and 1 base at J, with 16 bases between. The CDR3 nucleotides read TGTGCCAGCAGCTTCTCCCCAGGGCCGGAATCTGGAAACACCATATATTTT. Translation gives CASSFSPGPESGNTIYF.

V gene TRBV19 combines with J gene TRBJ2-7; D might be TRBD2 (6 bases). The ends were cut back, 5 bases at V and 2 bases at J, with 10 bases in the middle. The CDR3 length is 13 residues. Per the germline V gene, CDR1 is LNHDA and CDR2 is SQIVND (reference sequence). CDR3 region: CASSASATYEQYF. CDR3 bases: TGTGCCAGTAGTGCTAGCGCAACCTACGAGCAGTACTTC.

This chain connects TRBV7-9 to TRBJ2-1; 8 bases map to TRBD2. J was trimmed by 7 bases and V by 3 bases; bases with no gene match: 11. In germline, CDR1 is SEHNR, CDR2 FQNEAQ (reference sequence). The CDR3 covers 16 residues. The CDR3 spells CASSFLPGLERNEQFF. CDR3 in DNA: TGTGCCAGCAGCTTTCTACCGGGACTAGAGCGGAATGAGCAGTTCTTC.

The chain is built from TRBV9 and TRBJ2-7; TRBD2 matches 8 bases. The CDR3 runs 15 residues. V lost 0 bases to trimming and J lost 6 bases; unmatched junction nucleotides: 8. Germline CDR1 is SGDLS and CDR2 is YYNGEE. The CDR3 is CASSVEPGGLVEQYF. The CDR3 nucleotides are TGTGCCAGCAGCGTAGAACCGGGGGGGCTTGTCGAGCAGTACTTC.

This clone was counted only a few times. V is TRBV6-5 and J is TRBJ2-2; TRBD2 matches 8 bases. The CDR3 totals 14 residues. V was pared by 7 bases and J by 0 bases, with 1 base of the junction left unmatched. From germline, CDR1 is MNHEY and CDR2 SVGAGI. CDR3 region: CASTLAANTGELFF. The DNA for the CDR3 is TGTGCCAGCACACTAGCGGCGAACACCGGGGAGCTGTTTTTT.

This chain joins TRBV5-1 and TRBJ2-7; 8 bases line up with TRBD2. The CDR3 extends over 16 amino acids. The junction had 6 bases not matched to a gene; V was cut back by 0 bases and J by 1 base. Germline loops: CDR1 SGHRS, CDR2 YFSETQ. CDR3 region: CASSLAAGGGSYEQYF. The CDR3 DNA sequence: TGCGCCAGCAGCTTGGCCGCCGGGGGGGGATCCTACGAGCAGTACTTC.

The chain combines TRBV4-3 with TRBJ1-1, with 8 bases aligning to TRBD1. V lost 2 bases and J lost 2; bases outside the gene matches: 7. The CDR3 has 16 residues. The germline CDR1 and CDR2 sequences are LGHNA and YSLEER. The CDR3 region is CASSQRQGSYNTEAFF. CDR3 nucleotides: TGCGCCAGCAGCCAAAGACAGGGGTCTTATAACACTGAAGCTTTCTTT.

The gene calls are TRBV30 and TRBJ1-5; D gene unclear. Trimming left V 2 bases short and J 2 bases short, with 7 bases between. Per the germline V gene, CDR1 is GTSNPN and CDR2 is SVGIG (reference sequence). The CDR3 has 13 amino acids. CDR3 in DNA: TGTGCCTGGAGTAACAGTGGCAATCAGCCCCAGCATTTT. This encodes CAWSNSGNQPQHF.

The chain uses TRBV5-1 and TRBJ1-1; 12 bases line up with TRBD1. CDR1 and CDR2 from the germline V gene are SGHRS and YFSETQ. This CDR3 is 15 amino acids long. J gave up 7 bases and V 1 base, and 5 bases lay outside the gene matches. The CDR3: CASSLSGQGAGEAFF. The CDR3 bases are TGCGCCAGCAGCTTGTCGGGACAGGGGGCAGGTGAAGCTTTCTTT. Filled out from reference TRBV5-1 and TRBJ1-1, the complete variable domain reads KAGVTQTPRYLIKTRGQQVTLSCSPISGHRSVSWYQQTPGQGLQFLFEYFSETQRNKGNFPGRFSGRQFSNSRSEMNVSTLELGDSALYLCASSLSGQGAGEAFFGQGTRLTVV.

The CDR3 DNA sequence: TGTGCCAGCAGTCGACAGTTACAAGAGACCCAGTACTTC. Protein sequence: CASSRQLQETQYF. The V and J genes are TRBV11-2 and TRBJ2-5, with D maybe TRBD1 (5 bases). V was cut by 6 bases and J by 2 bases, with 10 bases left in between. Per the germline V gene, CDR1 is SGHAT and CDR2 is FQNNGV. CDR3 length equals 13 residues.

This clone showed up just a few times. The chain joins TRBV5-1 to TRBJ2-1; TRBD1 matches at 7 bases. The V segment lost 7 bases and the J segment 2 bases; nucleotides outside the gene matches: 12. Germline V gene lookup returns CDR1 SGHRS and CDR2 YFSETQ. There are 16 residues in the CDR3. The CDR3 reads CASGIGPGQPYNEQFF. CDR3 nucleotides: TGCGCCAGCGGAATCGGACCGGGACAGCCCTACAATGAGCAGTTCTTC.

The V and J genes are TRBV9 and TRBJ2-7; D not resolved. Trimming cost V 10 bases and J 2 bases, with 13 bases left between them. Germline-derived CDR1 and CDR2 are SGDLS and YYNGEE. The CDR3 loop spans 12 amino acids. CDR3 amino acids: CAPPSRAYEQYF. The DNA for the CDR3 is TGTGCCCCCCCTTCTAGAGCCTACGAGCAGTACTTC.

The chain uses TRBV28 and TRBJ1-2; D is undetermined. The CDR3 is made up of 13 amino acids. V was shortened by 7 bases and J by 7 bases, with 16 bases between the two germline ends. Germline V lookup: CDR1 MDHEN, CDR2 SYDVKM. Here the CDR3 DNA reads TGTGCCAGCACCGCCCGCAGTAAGTGTGGCTACACCTTC. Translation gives CASTARSKCGYTF.

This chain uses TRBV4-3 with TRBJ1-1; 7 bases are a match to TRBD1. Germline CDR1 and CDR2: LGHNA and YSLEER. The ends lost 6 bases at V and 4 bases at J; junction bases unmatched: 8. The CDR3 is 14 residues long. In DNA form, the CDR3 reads TGCGCCAGCAGTCCTCTGGACAGGCCCACTGAAGCTTTCTTT. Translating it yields CASSPLDRPTEAFF.

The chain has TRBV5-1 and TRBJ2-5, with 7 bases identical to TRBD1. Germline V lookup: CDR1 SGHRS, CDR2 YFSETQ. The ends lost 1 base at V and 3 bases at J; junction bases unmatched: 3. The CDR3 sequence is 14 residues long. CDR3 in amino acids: CASSLWDREETQYF. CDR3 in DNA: TGCGCCAGCAGCTTGTGGGACAGAGAAGAGACCCAGTACTTC.